Each of the 3 T cell receptor beta chains below was sequenced from the same sample in a study of PD-1 blockade in classical Hodgkin lymphoma. Assay: immunoSEQ multiplex PCR; the TCRdb copy retains only in-frame clones and omits some. The repertoire has 25,000 to 30,000 clones, roughly 65% of them found once; the top ten carry 12%. All trial patients relapsed after autologous stem cell transplantation. The sample consisted of peripheral blood mononuclear cells (PBMCs), taken before the second cycle of nivolumab. These receptors originate from a human donor with classical Hodgkin lymphoma.

The chain combines TRBV9 with TRBJ1-4, with D maybe TRBD1 (6 bases). Germline CDR1 SGDLS, CDR2 YYNGEE. This CDR3 has 15 residues. V was clipped by 3 bases and J by 8 bases, with 17 bases between them. The CDR3 is CASSDGTTQEEKLFF. The DNA for the CDR3 is TGTGCCAGCAGCGACGGGACAACACAGGAGGAAAAACTGTTTTTT.

The rearrangement links TRBV5-6 to TRBJ2-5; perhaps TRBD1 as D (6 bases). The DNA end is a closer match to TRBJ2-7, so the J assignment may be wrong. The CDR3 extends over 14 amino acids. The germline V gene has CDR1 SGHDT and CDR2 YYEEEE. CDR3 region: CASSLQGYTYEQYF. The CDR3 nucleotides are TGTGCCAGCAGCTTACAGGGATACACCTACGAGCAGTACTTC.

V gene TRBV5-1 combines with J gene TRBJ2-3; D unclear. Deletions cut 0 bases from V and 6 bases from J, with 5 bases between. Germline-derived CDR1 and CDR2 are SGHRS and YFSETQ. The CDR3 has 12 residues. The DNA for the CDR3 is TGCGCCAGCAGCTTGGTGGGTGATACGCAGTATTTT. It codes for CASSLVGDTQYF.